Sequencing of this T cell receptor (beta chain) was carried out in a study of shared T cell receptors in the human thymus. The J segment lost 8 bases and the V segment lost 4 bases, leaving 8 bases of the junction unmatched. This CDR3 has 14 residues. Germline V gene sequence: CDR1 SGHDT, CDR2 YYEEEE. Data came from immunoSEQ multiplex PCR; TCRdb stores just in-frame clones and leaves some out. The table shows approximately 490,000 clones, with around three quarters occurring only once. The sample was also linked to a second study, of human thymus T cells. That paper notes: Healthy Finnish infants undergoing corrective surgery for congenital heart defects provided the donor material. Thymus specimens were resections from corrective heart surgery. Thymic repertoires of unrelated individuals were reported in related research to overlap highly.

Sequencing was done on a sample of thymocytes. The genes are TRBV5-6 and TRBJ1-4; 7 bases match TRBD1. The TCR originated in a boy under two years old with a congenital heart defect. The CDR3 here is CASSPDRAEEKLFF. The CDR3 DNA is TGTGCCAGCAGCCCCGACAGGGCCGAGGAAAAACTGTTTTTT.